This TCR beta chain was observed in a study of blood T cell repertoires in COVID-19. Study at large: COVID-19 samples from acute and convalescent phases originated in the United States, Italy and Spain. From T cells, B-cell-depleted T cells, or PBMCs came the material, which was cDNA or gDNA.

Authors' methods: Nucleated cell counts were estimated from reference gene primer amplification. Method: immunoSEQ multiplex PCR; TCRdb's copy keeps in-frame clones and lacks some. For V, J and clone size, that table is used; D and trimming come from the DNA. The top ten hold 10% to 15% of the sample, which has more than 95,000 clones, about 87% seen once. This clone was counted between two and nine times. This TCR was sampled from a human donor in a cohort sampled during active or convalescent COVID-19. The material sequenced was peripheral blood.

This CDR3 reads CASSRRQGVQPQHF. The CDR3 DNA reads TGTGCCAGTAGTAGGAGGCAGGGGGTTCAGCCCCAGCATTTT. This chain joins TRBV19 and TRBJ1-5; 7 bases are shared with TRBD1. Per germline, CDR1 LNHDA and CDR2 SQIVND (reference sequence). The trim removed 4 bases at V and 6 bases at J, leaving 6 bases unmatched. The CDR3 spans 14 residues.